This TCR beta chain was observed in a study of tumor-infiltrating lymphocytes in localized non-small cell lung cancer. About the study: Each patient gave resected tumor and non-adjacent uninvolved lung tissue.

The study, taken as a whole, reports: Recurrence-free survival showed no association with tumor T-cell fraction. Tumors had more T cell infiltration than uninvolved lung, per TCRbeta sequencing and CD3 counts.

Trimming stripped 3 bases from V and 2 bases from J, with 13 bases between. In germline, CDR1 is LGHNA, CDR2 YSLEER. This CDR3 region has 15 residues. Notes on this clone: Its antigen remains unidentified.

TCRdb's table, derived via immunoSEQ multiplex PCR, lists solely in-frame clones and lacks some. This sample has tens of thousands of clones, with 70% to 90% found just once. The source material was lung tumor tissue. The gene calls are TRBV4-3 and TRBJ2-5; perhaps TRBD2 as D (6 bases). The receptor was derived from a human donor with non-small cell lung cancer. The CDR3 DNA reads as TGCGCCAGCAGCCAGGGCGGGGCTCTACAAGAGACCCAGTACTTC. Translating it yields CASSQGGALQETQYF.